This record concerns one T cell receptor (beta chain) sequence. The assay was immunoSEQ multiplex PCR, and TCRdb's table has in-frame clones only and misses some. The sample yields hundreds of thousands of clones, about 90% seen once. The data stem from a study of shared T cell receptors in the human thymus. This CDR3 is 13 amino acids long. Germline V gives CDR1 LNHDA, CDR2 SQIVND (reference sequence). The ends were cut back, 7 bases at V and 5 bases at J, with 14 bases in the middle. These data also formed part of another study, on human thymus T cells. That investigation notes: Healthy Finnish infants undergoing corrective surgery for congenital heart defects provided the donor material. There appeared to be biased usage of V and J genes in thymic and blood repertoires.

Sequenced: thymocytes. V is TRBV19 and J is TRBJ1-2; TRBD1 is a possible D gene (6 bases). This clonotype was sampled from a boy under two years old with a congenital heart defect. This CDR3 is CASTSGEVYGYTF. The DNA of the CDR3 is TGTGCCAGTACATCAGGGGAAGTTTATGGCTACACCTTC.